The present T cell receptor (beta chain) was sequenced within a study of T-cell memory formation after mild COVID-19 (dated by TCRdb to the early 2020s). Regarding the study in general: TCR sequence clusters from the two donors were found to be largely donor specific. In two donors, T-cell clones that expanded and contracted after mild COVID-19 were tracked by sequencing TCRalpha and TCRbeta repertoires over time. The cohort was made up of two young adult volunteers, one female and one male, who were previously healthy. Paper-wide results and their limitations: Contracting CD4+ clones turned up mainly in the CM and EM memory subsets, whereas EMRA was where CD8+ clones were enriched. Whether the second-wave clones peaking on day 37 were SARS-CoV-2 specific was not confirmed. The detection of some responding clones in pre-infection memory suggests that pre-existing cross-reactive memory T cells joined the SARS-CoV-2 response. The study covered only two mild cases, and larger cohorts including severe cases with pre-infection samples were considered necessary. From day 15 to 85, contracting clones showed balanced CD4/CD8 phenotypes, whereas a second wave of clones that expanded from day 15 to 37 leaned towards CD4+.

V loses 6 bases, J loses 0 bases, and the germline ends lie 13 bases apart. The germline V gene sets CDR1 to MNHEY and CDR2 to SVGAGI. The CDR3 covers 15 residues, taking in both the cysteine and the phenylalanine. Solely the CDR3 DNA is kept, with 45 bases framed from the first base. Ficoll-Paque density gradient centrifugation was used to isolate PBMCs. This clonotype was detected a few times. It has no known antigen specificity. It has no much larger one-base neighbor in the sample; base qualities were not kept. Instrument on record: Illumina NovaSeq 6000. TCRalpha and TCRbeta cDNA libraries were constructed by 5'RACE with constant-segment primers, with sample barcodes and unique molecular identifiers being introduced. RNA was extracted from every sample with Trizol reagent. Amplification of the libraries took two PCR steps, and the second step added a second sample barcode plus Illumina TruSeq adapters. The libraries were sequenced on an Illumina NovaSeq using 2 x 150 bp paired-end reads. The study's processing was this. Reads were demultiplexed and collapsed into UMI-guided consensus sequences with migec v1.2.7. With mixcr v2.1.11, UMI consensuses were aligned to TRA and TRB V and J templates and assembled into clonotypes. Expanded or contracted clonotypes were those called significant by both edgeR and NoisET, with noise models trained on biological replicates. For edgeR calls, a false discovery rate-adjusted p below 0.01 and a log2 fold-change threshold of 1 were applied. As an exploratory analysis of dynamics, PCA with hierarchical clustering was applied to max-normalized trajectories of the 1000 most abundant clonotypes. Separately sequenced CD4+ and CD8+ repertoires were used to assign the CD4 or CD8 phenotype of responding clones. In-frame beta chains were kept once TCRdb had trimmed the public reads at Q25 with fastp and called clones with MiXCR. Every distinct CDR3 protein forms one entry, paired with its most common genes and DNA. TCRdb's processing, not the authors' own work, is the source of the V and J calls. The sample data list fewer than 450,000 distinct CDR3 sequences, and around 20% of these were observed just once. The ten top clones hold around 12% of the sample.

Input material: PBMCs or a T cell subset sorted from them (not recorded which). This TCR was sampled from an adult woman who had mild COVID-19 (a few samples of this study predate the infection). The sample titles of this study are shuffled in the database, so cell type and time point are left out; the donor was told from shared clones. In this chain, TRBV6-5 is recombined with TRBJ2-3; the D gene is not confidently resolved. The CDR3 amino acid sequence is: CASSNSARSTDTQYF. The nucleotide sequence is TGTGCCAGCAGCAACTCTGCTCGGAGCACAGATACGCAGTATTTT.